One sample yielded the 11 T cell receptor beta chains listed below, sequenced in a study of T cell changes during pregnancy in multiple sclerosis (dated by TCRdb to between 2019 and 2020). The protocol used for the library was the immunoSEQ multiplex PCR assay. Sourced from immuneACCESS, this table was stored by TCRdb with only in-frame sequences that have V and J called. A share of the clones is absent; for the studies checked, an unresolved V gene accounts for under half, and the remainder has no known explanation. Across this sample there are about 76,000 clones, with 93% seen only once. Of the sample, about 2.5% falls within the top ten clones. Sample: peripheral blood, taken in the second trimester of pregnancy. Receptor source: a female donor with multiple sclerosis, enrolled in a pregnancy study.

The chain uses TRBV15 and TRBJ1-4; no clear D gene. Germline V gene data show CDR1 as LNHNV and CDR2 as YYDKDF (reference sequence). This CDR3 region has 15 residues. Trimming shortened V by 0 bases and J by 4 bases, and 9 bases separated the two germline ends. CDR3 DNA: TGTGCCACCAGCAGAGATGATGGCTTTAATGAAAAACTGTTTTTT. Its protein product is CATSRDDGFNEKLFF.

V is TRBV18 and J is TRBJ2-7; tentative D call: TRBD2 (6 bases). V was cut by 4 bases and J by 1 base, with 11 bases left in between. In germline, CDR1 is KGHSH, CDR2 LQKENI. The CDR3 extends over 14 amino acids. CDR3 in DNA: TGTGCCAGCTCACGGCGGGAAGGGTCCTACGAGCAGTACTTC. This translates into CASSRREGSYEQYF.

The table lists this clone with a few counts. This chain connects TRBV29-1 to TRBJ2-7, with D perhaps matching TRBD1 (6 bases). Per the germline V gene, CDR1 is SQVTM and CDR2 is ANQGSEA. CDR3 length: 14 amino acids. The V end lost 1 base, the J end lost 4 bases, and 14 bases lay between the germline ends. The CDR3, as DNA: TGCAGCGTTGAAGCCCCCGGGACAAATTACGAGCAGTACTTC. Translating gives CSVEAPGTNYEQYF.

The chain recombines TRBV5-4 with TRBJ2-1; 12 nucleotides line up with TRBD2. J lost 7 bases, V lost 0 bases, and 5 bases had no gene match. Germline CDR1 reads SGHNT; CDR2 reads YYREEE (reference sequence). There are 16 residues in the CDR3. CDR3 residues: CASSLVLAGGWNEQFF. The CDR3 region has the DNA TGTGCCAGCAGCTTGGTTCTAGCGGGGGGGTGGAATGAGCAGTTCTTC. Using reference TRBV5-4 and TRBJ2-1 for the parts outside the CDR3, the full variable domain is ETGVTQSPTHLIKTRGQQVTLRCSSQSGHNTVSWYQQALGQGPQFIFQYYREEENGRGNFPPRFSGLQFPNYSSELNVNALELDDSALYLCASSLVLAGGWNEQFFGPGTRLTVL.

This clone was recorded a few times. CDR3 DNA sequence: TGTGCCTGGAGGACCCAGGGGGTTGGTGAAAAACTGTTTTTT. This encodes CAWRTQGVGEKLFF. The chain has TRBV30 and TRBJ1-4, with TRBD1 identical over 7 bases. The CDR3 has 14 residues. Losses at the gene ends were 3 bases for V and 7 bases for J; bases not matched to a gene: 8. The germline V gene has CDR1 GTSNPN and CDR2 SVGIG (reference sequence).

The rearrangement links TRBV30 to TRBJ2-6; D not resolved. CDR3 length equals 17 residues. Between the trimmed V and J ends, which lost 0 bases and 0 bases, there was a span of 12 bases. Per germline, CDR1 GTSNPN and CDR2 SVGIG (reference sequence). CDR3 residues: CAWSVERQSSGANVLTF. As DNA, the CDR3 is TGTGCCTGGAGTGTAGAGCGTCAGTCCTCTGGGGCCAACGTCCTGACTTTC.

The chain links TRBV7-3 to TRBJ2-6; 9 bases map to TRBD1. The germline CDR1 and CDR2 sequences are SGHTA and FQGTGA. Trimming removed 5 bases from V and 3 bases from J; junction bases left unmatched: 14. This CDR3 comprises 19 residues. As DNA, the CDR3 is TGTGCCAGCAGCAATCCCCCGGGACAGGGCAAGAGTGGGGCCAACGTCCTGACTTTC. As protein: CASSNPPGQGKSGANVLTF.

The chain recombines TRBV9 with TRBJ1-1; no firm D call. The V gene lost 0 bases and the J gene lost 5 bases, with 14 bases spanning the gap. Germline values: CDR1 SGDLS, CDR2 YYNGEE. This CDR3 contains 15 residues. In nucleotides, the CDR3 is TGTGCCAGCAGCGTAGCTTCGGACGGAGGGACTGAAGCTTTCTTT. Residues: CASSVASDGGTEAFF.

The chain carries TRBV19 and TRBJ2-5; 8 bases map to TRBD2. The germline CDR1 and CDR2 sequences are LNHDA and SQIVND (reference sequence). The length of the CDR3 is 15 residues. V dropped 7 bases and J dropped 3; count of bases not matched to a gene: 10. CDR3 DNA sequence: TGTGCCAGTATAGGCCGGGGGGGGCCGGAAGAGACCCAGTACTTC. Translation: CASIGRGGPEETQYF. Supplemented by reference TRBV19 and TRBJ2-5, the full variable domain reads DGGITQSPKYLFRKEGQNVTLSCEQNLNHDAMYWYRQDPGQGLRLIYYSQIVNDFQKGDIAEGYSVSREKKESFPLTVTSAQKNPTAFYLCASIGRGGPEETQYFGPGTRLLVL.

The chain recombines TRBV27 with TRBJ1-1, with D tentatively TRBD1 (5 bases). V lost 5 bases and J lost 6, with 13 bases in between. The CDR3 sequence is 13 residues long. Germline CDR1 reads MNHEY; CDR2 reads SMNVEV (reference sequence). Here the CDR3 reads CASSERGAAEAFF. The DNA of the CDR3 is TGTGCCAGCAGTGAAAGGGGCGCGGCTGAAGCTTTCTTT.

The chain recombines TRBV29-1 with TRBJ1-4; no definite D call. The CDR3 is 13 residues long. The germline V gene has CDR1 SQVTM and CDR2 ANQGSEA. V was shortened by 4 bases and J by 4 bases, with 10 bases between the two germline ends. The CDR3 nucleotides read TGCAGCGTTGCTCGGGGAAGTAATGAAAAACTGTTTTTT. Its protein is CSVARGSNEKLFF.